These 10 T cell receptor beta chains were all obtained from the same sample, sequenced in a study of shared clonotypes between healthy human individuals. Clones were read by immunoSEQ multiplex PCR, and TCRdb kept only the in-frame ones, dropping some. The sample has some 2.4 million clones, 93% seen once. The sequenced sample consisted of naive CD4+ T cells from PBMCs. Subset meaning: CD45RA+ positively selected. Every receptor here comes from a man in his late teens or twenties in good health. Some clones in this sample may be carry-over from other donors' samples.

The chain is built from TRBV27 and TRBJ2-3, with unresolved D. V was cut by 6 bases and J by 4 bases, with 11 bases left in between. This CDR3 has 13 residues. Germline CDR1 is MNHEY and CDR2 is SMNVEV (reference sequence). CDR3 region: CASRNVGADTQYF. Written as DNA, the CDR3 is TGTGCCAGCAGGAATGTCGGTGCAGATACGCAGTATTTT.

The rearrangement links TRBV28 to TRBJ2-7; 8 nucleotides line up with TRBD1. The CDR3 runs to 15 residues. Germline V CDR1 and CDR2: MDHEN, SYDVKM. Trimming at V came to 5 bases and at J to 2 bases, leaving 8 bases not matched to a gene. In DNA, the CDR3 is TGTGCCAGCAGTGCGATCGGGGACAGGCCCTACGAGCAGTACTTC. Encoded protein: CASSAIGDRPYEQYF. Supplemented by reference TRBV28 and TRBJ2-7, the full variable domain reads DVKVTQSSRYLVKRTGEKVFLECVQDMDHENMFWYRQDPGLGLRLIYFSYDVKMKEKGDIPEGYSVSREKKERFSLILESASTNQTSMYLCASSAIGDRPYEQYFGPGTRLTVT.

The chain carries TRBV6-1 and TRBJ1-2; possible D gene TRBD1, 5 bases. Trimming took 2 bases from V and 4 from J, leaving 11 bases between them. The CDR3 has 14 residues. Germline V gene data show CDR1 as MNHNS and CDR2 as SASEGT. The CDR3 sequence is CASSERQGLYGYTF. CDR3 nucleotide sequence: TGTGCCAGCAGTGAAAGGCAGGGTCTCTATGGCTACACCTTC.

This chain uses TRBV7-3 with TRBJ2-1, with TRBD2 identical over 10 bases. J gave up 10 bases and V 5 bases, and 8 bases lay outside the gene matches. The CDR3 is 14 residues long. Looked up from germline, CDR1 is SGHTA and CDR2 is FQGTGA. The CDR3 DNA follows: TGTGCCAGCAGCGGGGGGACTAGCGCTGACGAGCAGTTCTTC. Amino acids: CASSGGTSADEQFF.

About this clone itself: Other nucleotide sequences from this sample produce the same CDR3. The chain is built from TRBV5-1 and TRBJ1-4; TRBD1 matches 7 bases. CDR1 is SGHRS and CDR2 is YFSETQ in the germline V gene. The CDR3 is made up of 15 amino acids. V shed 0 bases, J shed 1 base, and the junction held 0 bases outside the gene matches. The CDR3 DNA reads TGCGCCAGCAGCTTGGGGACAGGAACTAATGAAAAACTGTTTTTT. Protein: CASSLGTGTNEKLFF. The complete variable domain, with remaining parts taken from reference TRBV5-1 and TRBJ1-4, reads KAGVTQTPRYLIKTRGQQVTLSCSPISGHRSVSWYQQTPGQGLQFLFEYFSETQRNKGNFPGRFSGRQFSNSRSEMNVSTLELGDSALYLCASSLGTGTNEKLFFGSGTQLSVL.

The V gene is TRBV29-1, the J gene TRBJ2-3; TRBD2 aligns across 11 bases. Trimming at V came to 6 bases and at J to 2 bases, leaving 1 base not matched to a gene. The length of the CDR3 is 13 residues. The V gene's germline CDR1 is SQVTM and CDR2 ANQGSEA. DNA for the CDR3: TGCAGCGTGGGACTAGCGGCCACAGATACGCAGTATTTT. Its translation is CSVGLAATDTQYF.

Written as DNA, the CDR3 is TGCGCCAGCTCCACCAGTGCTAATTCACCCCTCCACTTT. Translated, it gives CASSTSANSPLHF. This rearrangement joins TRBV5-1 to TRBJ1-6; no definite D call. CDR1 and CDR2 from the germline V gene are SGHRS and YFSETQ. The V and J ends lost 7 bases and 6 bases respectively, with 11 bases between them. This CDR3 comprises 13 residues.

This sequence joins TRBV5-4 and TRBJ1-5; D gene unclear. In germline, CDR1 is SGHNT, CDR2 YYREEE (reference sequence). V gave up 2 bases and J gave up 5 bases, with 14 bases separating them. This CDR3 has 15 amino acids. CDR3: CASSFTPAPDQPQHF. CDR3 bases: TGTGCCAGCAGCTTTACGCCAGCACCTGATCAGCCCCAGCATTTT.

This chain joins TRBV5-1 and TRBJ2-2; 10 nucleotides agree with TRBD2. V shed 4 bases, J shed 7 bases, and the junction held 13 bases outside the gene matches. The germline CDR1 and CDR2 sequences are SGHRS and YFSETQ. The CDR3 runs to 17 residues. The CDR3 region is CASSTKGLAGDGGELFF. CDR3 DNA sequence: TGCGCCAGCAGCACCAAAGGGCTAGCGGGAGACGGCGGGGAGCTGTTTTTT.

J is TRBJ1-3 and V is TRBV5-5; 8 nucleotides agree with TRBD1. CDR3 size: 15 residues. J was trimmed by 2 bases and V by 0 bases; bases with no gene match: 1. Germline loops: CDR1 SGHKS, CDR2 YYEKEE (reference sequence). The CDR3 here is CASSLVTGAGNTIYF. The CDR3 nucleotides are TGTGCCAGCAGCTTGGTGACAGGGGCTGGAAACACCATATATTTT.